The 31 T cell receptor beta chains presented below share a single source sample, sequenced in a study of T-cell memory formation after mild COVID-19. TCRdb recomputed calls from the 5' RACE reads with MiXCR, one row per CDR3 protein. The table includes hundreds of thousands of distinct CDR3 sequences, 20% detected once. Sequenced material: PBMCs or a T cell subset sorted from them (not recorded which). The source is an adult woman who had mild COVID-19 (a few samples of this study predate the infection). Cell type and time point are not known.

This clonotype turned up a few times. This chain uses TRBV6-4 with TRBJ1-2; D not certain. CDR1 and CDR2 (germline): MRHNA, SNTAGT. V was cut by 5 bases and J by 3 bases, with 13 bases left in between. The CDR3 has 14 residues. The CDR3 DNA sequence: TGTGCCAGCAGTCCGGAGCTAACGGACTATGGCTACACCTTC. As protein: CASSPELTDYGYTF.

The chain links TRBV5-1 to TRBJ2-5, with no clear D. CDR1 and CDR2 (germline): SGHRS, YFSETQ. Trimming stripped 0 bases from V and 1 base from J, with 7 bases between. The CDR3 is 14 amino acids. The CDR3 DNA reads TGCGCCAGCAGCTTGGAAACAACCCAAGAGACCCAGTACTTC. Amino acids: CASSLETTQETQYF.

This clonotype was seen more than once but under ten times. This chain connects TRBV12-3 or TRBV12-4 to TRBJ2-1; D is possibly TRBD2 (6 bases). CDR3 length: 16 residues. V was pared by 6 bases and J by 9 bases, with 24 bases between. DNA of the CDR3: TGTGCCAGCAGCCCCCTTATCTCAACGGGAGCAGGTGAGCAGTTCTTC. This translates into CASSPLISTGAGEQFF.

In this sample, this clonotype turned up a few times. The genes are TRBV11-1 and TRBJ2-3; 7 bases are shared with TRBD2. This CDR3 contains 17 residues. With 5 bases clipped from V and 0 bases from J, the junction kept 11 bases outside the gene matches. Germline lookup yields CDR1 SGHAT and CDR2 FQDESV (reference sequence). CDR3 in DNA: TGTGCCAGCAGCCCATTATTACTAGCGATAAGCACAGATACGCAGTATTTT. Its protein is CASSPLLLAISTDTQYF.

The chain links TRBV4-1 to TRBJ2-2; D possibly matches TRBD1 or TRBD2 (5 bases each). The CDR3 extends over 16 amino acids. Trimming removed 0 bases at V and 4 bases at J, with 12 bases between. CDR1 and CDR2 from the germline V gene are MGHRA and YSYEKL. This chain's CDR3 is CASSQDEGLGTGELFF. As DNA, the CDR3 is TGCGCCAGCAGCCAAGATGAGGGGTTGGGCACCGGGGAGCTGTTTTTT.

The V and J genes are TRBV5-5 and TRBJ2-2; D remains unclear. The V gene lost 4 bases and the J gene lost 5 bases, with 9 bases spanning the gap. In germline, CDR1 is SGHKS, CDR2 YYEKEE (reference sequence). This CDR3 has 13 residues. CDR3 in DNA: TGTGCCAGCAGCCAGCAAGGAACCGGGGAGCTGTTTTTT. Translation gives CASSQQGTGELFF. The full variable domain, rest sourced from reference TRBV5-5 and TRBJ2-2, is DAGVTQSPTHLIKTRGQQVTLRCSPISGHKSVSWYQQVLGQGPQFIFQYYEKEERGRGNFPDRFSARQFPNYSSELNVNALLLGDSALYLCASSQQGTGELFFGEGSRLTVL.

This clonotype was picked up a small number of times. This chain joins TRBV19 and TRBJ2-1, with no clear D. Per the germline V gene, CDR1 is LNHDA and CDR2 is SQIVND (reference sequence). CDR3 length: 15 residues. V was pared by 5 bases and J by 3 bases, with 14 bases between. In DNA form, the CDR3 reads TGTGCCAGTAGTTCGGACCGAAAATTCTACAATGAGCAGTTCTTC. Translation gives CASSSDRKFYNEQFF.

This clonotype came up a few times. The CDR3 nucleotides are TGTGCCAGCAGCACCAACCGGGGGGGAAACGAGCAGTACTTC. It translates to CASSTNRGGNEQYF. The rearrangement joins TRBV11-2 to TRBJ2-7; TRBD2 aligns across 8 bases. Germline lookup yields CDR1 SGHAT and CDR2 FQNNGV. The V gene end was trimmed by 5 bases and the J gene end by 5 bases; junction bases not matched to a gene: 8. The CDR3 loop spans 14 amino acids.

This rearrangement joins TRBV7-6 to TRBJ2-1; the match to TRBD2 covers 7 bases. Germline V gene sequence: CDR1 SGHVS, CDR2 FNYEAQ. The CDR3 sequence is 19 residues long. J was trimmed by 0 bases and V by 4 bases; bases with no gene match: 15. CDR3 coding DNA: TGTGCCAGCAGCTCCCCCGGGGTGGGAGGGCCGAGCTCCTACAATGAGCAGTTCTTC. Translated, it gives CASSSPGVGGPSSYNEQFF.

The CDR3 is CASSSRRRYSYNEQFF. CDR3 nucleotides: TGTGCCAGCAGCTCCCGCCGGAGATACTCCTACAATGAGCAGTTCTTC. V usage is TRBV11-2 and J usage is TRBJ2-1; D gene unclear. The CDR3 is made up of 16 amino acids. CDR1 is SGHAT, CDR2 FQNNGV, per germline. V was clipped by 4 bases and J by 0 bases, with 13 bases between them. The whole variable domain, remainder taken from reference TRBV11-2 and TRBJ2-1, is EAGVAQSPRYKIIEKRQSVAFWCNPISGHATLYWYQQILGQGPKLLIQFQNNGVVDDSQLPKDRFSAERLKGVDSTLKIQPAKLEDSAVYLCASSSRRRYSYNEQFFGPGTRLTVL.

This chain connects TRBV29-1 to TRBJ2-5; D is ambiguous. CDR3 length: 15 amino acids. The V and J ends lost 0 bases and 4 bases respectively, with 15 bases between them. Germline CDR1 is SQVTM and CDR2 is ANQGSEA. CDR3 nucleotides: TGCAGCGTTGAAGAAGACCTAGAGCAAGGAGAGACCCAGTACTTC. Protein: CSVEEDLEQGETQYF.

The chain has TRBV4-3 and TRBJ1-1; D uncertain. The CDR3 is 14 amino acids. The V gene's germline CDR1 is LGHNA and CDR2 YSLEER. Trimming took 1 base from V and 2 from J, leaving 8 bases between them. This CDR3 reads CASSQGDLNTEAFF. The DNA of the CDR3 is TGCGCCAGCAGCCAAGGGGATTTAAACACTGAAGCTTTCTTT.

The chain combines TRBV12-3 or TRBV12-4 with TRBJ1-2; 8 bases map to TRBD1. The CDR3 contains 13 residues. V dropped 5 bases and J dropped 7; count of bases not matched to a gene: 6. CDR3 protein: CASSLGTGGGYTF. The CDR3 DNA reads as TGTGCCAGCAGTCTCGGGACAGGCGGTGGCTACACCTTC.

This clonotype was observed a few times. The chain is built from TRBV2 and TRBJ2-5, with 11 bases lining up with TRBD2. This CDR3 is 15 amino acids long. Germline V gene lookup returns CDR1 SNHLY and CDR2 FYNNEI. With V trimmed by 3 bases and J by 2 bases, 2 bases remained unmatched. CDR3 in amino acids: CASSEASGGQETQYF. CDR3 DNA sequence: TGTGCCAGCAGTGAGGCTAGCGGGGGGCAAGAGACCCAGTACTTC.

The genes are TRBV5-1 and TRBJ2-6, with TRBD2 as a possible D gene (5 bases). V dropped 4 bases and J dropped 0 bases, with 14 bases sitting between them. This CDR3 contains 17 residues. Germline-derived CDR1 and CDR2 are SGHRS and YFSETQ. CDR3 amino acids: CASSPGLYYSGANVLTF. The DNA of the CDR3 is TGCGCCAGCAGCCCTGGACTCTACTACTCTGGGGCCAACGTCCTGACTTTC.

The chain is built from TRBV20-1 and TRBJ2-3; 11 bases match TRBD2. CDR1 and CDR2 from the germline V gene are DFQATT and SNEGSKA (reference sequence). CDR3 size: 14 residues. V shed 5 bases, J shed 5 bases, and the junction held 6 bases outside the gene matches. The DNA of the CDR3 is TGCAGTGCTGTAGCGGGAGGGCCGGTAGATACGCAGTATTTT. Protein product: CSAVAGGPVDTQYF.

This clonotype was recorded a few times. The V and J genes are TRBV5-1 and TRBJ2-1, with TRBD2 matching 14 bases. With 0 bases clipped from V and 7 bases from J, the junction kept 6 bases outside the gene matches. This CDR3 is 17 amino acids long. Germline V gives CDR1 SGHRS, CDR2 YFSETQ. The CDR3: CASSLAGLAGAQNEQFF. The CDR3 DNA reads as TGCGCCAGCAGCTTGGCGGGACTAGCGGGGGCTCAAAATGAGCAGTTCTTC.

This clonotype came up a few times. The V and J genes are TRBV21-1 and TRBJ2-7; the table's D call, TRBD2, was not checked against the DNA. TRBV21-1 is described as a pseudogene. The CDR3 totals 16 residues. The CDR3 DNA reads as TGTGCCAGCAGCAAACTGGGAGAGAGGCGTAGCTACGAGCAGTACTTC. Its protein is CASSKLGERRSYEQYF.

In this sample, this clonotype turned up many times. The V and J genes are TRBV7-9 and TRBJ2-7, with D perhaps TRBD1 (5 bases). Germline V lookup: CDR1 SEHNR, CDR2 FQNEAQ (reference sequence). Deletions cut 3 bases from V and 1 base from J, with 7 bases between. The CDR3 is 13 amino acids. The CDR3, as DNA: TGTGCCAGCAGCTTGACAGAATCCTACGAGCAGTACTTC. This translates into CASSLTESYEQYF.

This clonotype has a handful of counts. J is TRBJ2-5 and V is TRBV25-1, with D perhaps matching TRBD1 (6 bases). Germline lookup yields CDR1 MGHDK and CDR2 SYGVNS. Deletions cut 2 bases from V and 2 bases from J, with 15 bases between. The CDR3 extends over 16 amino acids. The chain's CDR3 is CASSEDQGFGQETQYF. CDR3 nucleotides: TGTGCCAGCAGTGAAGACCAGGGGTTTGGGCAAGAGACCCAGTACTTC.

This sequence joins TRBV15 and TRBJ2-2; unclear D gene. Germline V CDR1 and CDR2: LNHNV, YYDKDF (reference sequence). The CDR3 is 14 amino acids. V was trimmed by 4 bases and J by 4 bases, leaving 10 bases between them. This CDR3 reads CATSTLTRTGELFF. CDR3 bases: TGTGCCACCAGCACCCTAACTCGCACCGGGGAGCTGTTTTTT.

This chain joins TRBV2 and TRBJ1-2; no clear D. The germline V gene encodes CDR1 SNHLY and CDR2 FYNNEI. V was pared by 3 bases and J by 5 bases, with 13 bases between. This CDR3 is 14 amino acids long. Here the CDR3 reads CASSDQSGLYGYTF. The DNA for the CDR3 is TGTGCCAGCAGTGATCAGTCTGGGCTATATGGCTACACCTTC. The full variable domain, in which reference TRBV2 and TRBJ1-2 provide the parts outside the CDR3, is EPEVTQTPSHQVTQMGQEVILRCVPISNHLYFYWYRQILGQKVEFLVSFYNNEISEKSEIFDDQFSVERPDGSNFTLKIRSTKLEDSAMYFCASSDQSGLYGYTFGSGTRLTVV.

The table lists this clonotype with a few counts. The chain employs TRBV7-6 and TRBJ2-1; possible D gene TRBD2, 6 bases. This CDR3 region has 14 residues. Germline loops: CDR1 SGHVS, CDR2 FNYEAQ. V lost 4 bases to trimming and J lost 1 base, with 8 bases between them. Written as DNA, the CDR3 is TGTGCCAGCAGCTCGGAGGGATCCTACAATGAGCAGTTCTTC. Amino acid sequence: CASSSEGSYNEQFF.

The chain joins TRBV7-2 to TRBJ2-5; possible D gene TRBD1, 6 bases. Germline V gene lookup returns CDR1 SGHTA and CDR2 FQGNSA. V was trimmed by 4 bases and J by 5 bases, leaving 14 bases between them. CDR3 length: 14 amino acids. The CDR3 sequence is CASSSNRVGETQYF. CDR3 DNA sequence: TGTGCCAGCAGCTCGAACAGGGTGGGGGAGACCCAGTACTTC.

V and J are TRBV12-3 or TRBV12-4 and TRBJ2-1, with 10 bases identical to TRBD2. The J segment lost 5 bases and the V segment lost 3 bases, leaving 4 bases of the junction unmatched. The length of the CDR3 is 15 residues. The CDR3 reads CASSFLTSGDNEQFF. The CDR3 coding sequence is TGTGCCAGCAGTTTCCTAACTAGCGGGGACAATGAGCAGTTCTTC.

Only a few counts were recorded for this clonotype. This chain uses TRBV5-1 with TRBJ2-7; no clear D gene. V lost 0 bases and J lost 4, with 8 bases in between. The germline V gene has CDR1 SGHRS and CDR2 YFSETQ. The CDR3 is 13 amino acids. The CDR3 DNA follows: TGCGCCAGCAGCTTGGGACACGAATACGAGCAGTACTTC. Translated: CASSLGHEYEQYF.

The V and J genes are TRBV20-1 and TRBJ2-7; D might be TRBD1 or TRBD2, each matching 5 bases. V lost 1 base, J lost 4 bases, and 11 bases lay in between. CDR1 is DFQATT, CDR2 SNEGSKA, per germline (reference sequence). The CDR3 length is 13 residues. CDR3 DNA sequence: TGCAGTGCTAGAGCTGGGGCGGGTTACGAGCAGTACTTC. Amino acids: CSARAGAGYEQYF.

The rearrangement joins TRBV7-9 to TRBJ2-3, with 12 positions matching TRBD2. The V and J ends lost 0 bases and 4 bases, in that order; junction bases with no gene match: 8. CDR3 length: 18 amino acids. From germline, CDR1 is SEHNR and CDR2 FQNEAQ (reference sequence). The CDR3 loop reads CASSLASTSGGLADTQYF. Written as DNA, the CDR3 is TGTGCCAGCAGCTTAGCCTCGACTAGCGGGGGCCTCGCAGATACGCAGTATTTT.

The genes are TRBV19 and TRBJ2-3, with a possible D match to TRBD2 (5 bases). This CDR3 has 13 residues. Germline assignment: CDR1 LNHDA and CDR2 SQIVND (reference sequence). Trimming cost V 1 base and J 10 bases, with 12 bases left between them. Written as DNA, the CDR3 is TGTGCCAGTAGTATAGGTCGGCTAGCCGCGCAGTATTTT. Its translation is CASSIGRLAAQYF.

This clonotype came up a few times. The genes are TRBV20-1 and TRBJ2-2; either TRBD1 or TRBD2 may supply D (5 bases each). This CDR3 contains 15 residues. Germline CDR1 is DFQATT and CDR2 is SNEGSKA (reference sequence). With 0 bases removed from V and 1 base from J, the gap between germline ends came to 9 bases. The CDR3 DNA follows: TGCAGTGCTAGAGACGGGGCACTGAACACCGGGGAGCTGTTTTTT. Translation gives CSARDGALNTGELFF.

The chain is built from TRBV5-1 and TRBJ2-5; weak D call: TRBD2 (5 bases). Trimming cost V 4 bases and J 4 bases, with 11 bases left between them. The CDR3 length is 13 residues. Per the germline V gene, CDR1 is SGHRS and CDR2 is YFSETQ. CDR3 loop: CASSRAEAETQYF. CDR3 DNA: TGCGCCAGCAGCCGAGCGGAGGCAGAGACCCAGTACTTC.